This T cell receptor (beta chain) was captured in a study of blood T cell repertoires in COVID-19. Overall study context: The United States, Italy and Spain supplied acute and convalescent COVID-19 samples. Nucleic acid was either cDNA or gDNA, and it came from T cells, B-cell-depleted T cells, or PBMCs.

In the source study's methods: Amplification of reference gene primers provided the estimated nucleated cell counts. Produced via immunoSEQ multiplex PCR; TCRdb's table is partial and in-frame only. The V and J calls and clone size were taken over from that table, and D and trimming were inferred from the DNA. The sample holds fewer than 250,000 clones, about four fifths seen once. The CDR3 runs 17 residues. CDR1 is SGHRS and CDR2 is YFSETQ in the germline V gene. J lost 6 bases, V lost 0 bases, and 12 bases had no gene match. This clonotype originated in a woman in her 40s with active or convalescent COVID-19. V and J are TRBV5-1 and TRBJ1-1; 9 bases are a match to TRBD1. The sample taken for sequencing was peripheral blood. The CDR3 sequence is CASSLESPGTGIAEAFF. CDR3 sequence (DNA): TGCGCCAGCAGCTTGGAGTCCCCCGGGACAGGGATCGCTGAAGCTTTCTTT.